Below are 19 T cell receptor beta chains sequenced from a single sample in a study of regulatory dendritic cells for organ transplantation. Generated by immunoSEQ multiplex PCR, the TCRdb table keeps only in-frame clones and is missing some. The repertoire includes 30,000 or so clones, around 84% of them detected once, and around 0.1% sits in the top ten. Sample: naive CD4+ T cells from blood. The subset denotes: CD45RA+ naive T cells. Source of these receptors: a human donor in good health.

The rearrangement links TRBV6-1 to TRBJ2-7, with TRBD1 as a possible D gene (5 bases). CDR1 and CDR2 from the germline V gene are MNHNS and SASEGT. This CDR3 has 15 residues. V lost 0 bases and J lost 3, with 12 bases in between. CDR3 DNA sequence: TGTGCCAGCAGTGAAGCTGGTGACAGAGTCTACGAGCAGTACTTC. Protein product: CASSEAGDRVYEQYF.

This sequence joins TRBV5-5 and TRBJ1-3, with D unclear. This CDR3 contains 15 residues. CDR1 and CDR2 from the germline V gene are SGHKS and YYEKEE (reference sequence). Trimming removed 0 bases at V and 0 bases at J, with 7 bases between. The CDR3 DNA sequence: TGTGCCAGCAGCTTGGACAGTGGCTCTGGAAACACCATATATTTT. Its protein product is CASSLDSGSGNTIYF.

This chain connects TRBV7-9 to TRBJ1-2, with 9 bases matching TRBD1. Germline V CDR1 and CDR2: SEHNR, FQNEAQ (reference sequence). With 5 bases clipped from V and 8 bases from J, the junction kept 6 bases outside the gene matches. The CDR3 has 13 residues. CDR3 loop: CASSATGGRGYTF. The CDR3 region has the DNA TGTGCCAGCAGCGCCACAGGGGGCCGGGGCTACACCTTC.

V is TRBV7-2 and J is TRBJ2-7, with a weak D call TRBD2 (5 bases). Germline CDR1 is SGHTA and CDR2 is FQGNSA. The CDR3 covers 13 residues. V shed 1 base and J shed 2 bases, with 6 bases lying between them. The CDR3 region is CASSLVGAYEQYF. The CDR3 DNA is TGTGCCAGCAGCTTAGTGGGAGCCTACGAGCAGTACTTC. The variable domain in full, completed from reference TRBV7-2 and TRBJ2-7, reads GAGVSQSPSNKVTEKGKDVELRCDPISGHTALYWYRQSLGQGLEFLIYFQGNSAPDKSGLPSDRFSAERTGGSVSTLTIQRTQQEDSAVYLCASSLVGAYEQYFGPGTRLTVT.

The chain recombines TRBV28 with TRBJ1-3; D is unresolved. Germline V gene sequence: CDR1 MDHEN, CDR2 SYDVKM. The V and J ends lost 3 bases and 3 bases respectively, with 3 bases between them. The CDR3 loop spans 12 amino acids. CDR3 loop: CASSLYGNTIYF. CDR3 coding DNA: TGTGCCAGCAGTTTGTATGGAAACACCATATATTTT.

The chain has TRBV6-1 and TRBJ2-3; 7 nucleotides line up with TRBD2. Germline V gene lookup returns CDR1 MNHNS and CDR2 SASEGT. This CDR3 has 17 amino acids. Trimming removed 4 bases from V and 4 bases from J; junction bases left unmatched: 14. The CDR3 protein is CASSALGLLAFADTQYF. CDR3 coding DNA: TGTGCCAGCAGTGCCTTGGGACTACTAGCATTCGCAGATACGCAGTATTTT.

V usage is TRBV6-1 and J usage is TRBJ2-7; D is possibly TRBD2 (6 bases). The CDR3 consists of 15 residues. Germline-derived CDR1 and CDR2 are MNHNS and SASEGT. Trimming removed 2 bases from V and 3 bases from J, with 14 bases in between. CDR3 sequence: CASSESYPGDYEQYF. Written as DNA, the CDR3 is TGTGCCAGCAGTGAATCTTATCCGGGGGACTACGAGCAGTACTTC.

The rearrangement joins TRBV7-2 to TRBJ2-7; D perhaps matches TRBD1 (5 bases). This CDR3 region has 14 residues. V was shortened by 2 bases and J by 3 bases, with 11 bases between the two germline ends. Germline V gene lookup returns CDR1 SGHTA and CDR2 FQGNSA. This CDR3 reads CASSLSGADYEQYF. The CDR3, as DNA: TGTGCCAGCAGCTTAAGTGGGGCCGACTACGAGCAGTACTTC.

The J gene is TRBJ2-2, the V gene TRBV5-1; D unresolved. This CDR3 is built from 16 residues. CDR1 and CDR2 (germline): SGHRS, YFSETQ. Trimming took off 1 base at V and 1 base at J, with 11 bases between the two ends. In DNA form, the CDR3 reads TGCGCCAGCAGCTTGACCGAACAGATGAACACCGGGGAGCTGTTTTTT. This codes for CASSLTEQMNTGELFF.

The genes are TRBV6-1 and TRBJ2-1; TRBD2 matches at 8 bases. Germline trimming cut 1 base from V and 8 bases from J; bases unmatched to any gene: 7. From germline, CDR1 is MNHNS and CDR2 SASEGT. CDR3 length: 15 residues. The CDR3, as DNA: TGTGCCAGCAGTGAAGAACCCGGGACTAGTCATGAGCAGTTCTTC. As protein: CASSEEPGTSHEQFF.

The DNA for the CDR3 is TGTGCCAGCAGCTTATCGCAAAGGGACAGGCAAAACTATGGCTACACCTTC. It is translated as CASSLSQRDRQNYGYTF. V is TRBV7-2 and J is TRBJ1-2, with 8 bases that match TRBD1. The CDR3 spans 17 residues. Trimming took 2 bases from V and 2 from J; bases not matched to a gene: 10. Germline V gene sequence: CDR1 SGHTA, CDR2 FQGNSA.

The gene calls are TRBV2 and TRBJ1-1; possible D gene TRBD1, 6 bases. The CDR3 is 14 residues long. The germline V gene encodes CDR1 SNHLY and CDR2 FYNNEI. The V and J ends lost 10 bases and 1 base respectively, with 16 bases between them. CDR3 protein: CATRETGRNTEAFF. CDR3 nucleotide sequence: TGTGCCACCAGAGAAACAGGGCGGAACACTGAAGCTTTCTTT.

The gene calls are TRBV10-3 and TRBJ1-1; D not certain. Trimming removed 10 bases at V and 1 base at J, with 13 bases between. Germline V gene data show CDR1 as ENHRY and CDR2 as SYGVKD. The CDR3 sequence is 13 residues long. This CDR3 reads CATSGTTNTEAFF. CDR3 DNA sequence: TGTGCCACTTCAGGAACGACGAACACTGAAGCTTTCTTT.

The chain links TRBV19 to TRBJ2-7; D is uncertain. The germline gives CDR1 LNHDA, CDR2 SQIVND (reference sequence). This CDR3 is built from 16 residues. V was cut by 2 bases and J by 2 bases, with 16 bases left in between. CDR3 sequence reads: CASSITVTARTYEQYF. The CDR3 DNA sequence: TGTGCCAGTAGTATAACTGTCACAGCACGAACCTACGAGCAGTACTTC. Supplemented by reference TRBV19 and TRBJ2-7, the full variable domain reads DGGITQSPKYLFRKEGQNVTLSCEQNLNHDAMYWYRQDPGQGLRLIYYSQIVNDFQKGDIAEGYSVSREKKESFPLTVTSAQKNPTAFYLCASSITVTARTYEQYFGPGTRLTVT.

The chain is built from TRBV7-2 and TRBJ1-1; 8 nucleotides line up with TRBD1. The CDR3 is made up of 15 amino acids. The J segment lost 0 bases and the V segment lost 2 bases, leaving 2 bases of the junction unmatched. Germline V gene sequence: CDR1 SGHTA, CDR2 FQGNSA. The chain's CDR3 is CASSLRTGMNTEAFF. CDR3 DNA sequence: TGTGCCAGCAGCTTAAGGACAGGGATGAACACTGAAGCTTTCTTT.

The chain uses TRBV28 and TRBJ2-3; possibly TRBD1 for D (6 bases). CDR1 is MDHEN and CDR2 is SYDVKM in the germline V gene. This CDR3 spans 15 amino acids. The V and J ends lost 6 bases and 1 base respectively, with 14 bases between them. The chain's CDR3 is CASRLRHRGTDTQYF. Written as DNA, the CDR3 is TGTGCCAGCAGACTCCGGCACAGGGGCACAGATACGCAGTATTTT.

The chain joins TRBV6-5 to TRBJ1-2, with TRBD1 matching 7 bases. The CDR3 has 14 residues. Germline assignment: CDR1 MNHEY and CDR2 SVGAGI. V shed 5 bases and J 4 bases; nucleotides not matched to a gene: 7. CDR3 nucleotides: TGTGCCAGCAGTAACGACAGGGACGGCTATGGCTACACCTTC. It encodes CASSNDRDGYGYTF.

V and J are TRBV4-2 and TRBJ2-7, with D unclear. In germline, CDR1 is LGHNA, CDR2 YNFKEQ. Trimming removed 1 base at V and 2 bases at J, with 15 bases between. This CDR3 is built from 16 residues. CDR3 in amino acids: CASSQVGNVAAYEQYF. The CDR3 nucleotides are TGTGCCAGCAGCCAAGTCGGAAACGTGGCGGCCTACGAGCAGTACTTC.

The chain recombines TRBV5-4 with TRBJ2-7; tentatively, D is TRBD2 (6 bases). CDR1 is SGHNT and CDR2 is YYREEE in the germline V gene (reference sequence). The CDR3 has 13 residues. V shed 6 bases and J shed 2 bases, with 12 bases lying between them. Here the CDR3 DNA reads TGTGCCAGCACCTCGGGGGTTGCCTACGAGCAGTACTTC. It encodes CASTSGVAYEQYF. The variable domain in full, completed from reference TRBV5-4 and TRBJ2-7, reads ETGVTQSPTHLIKTRGQQVTLRCSSQSGHNTVSWYQQALGQGPQFIFQYYREEENGRGNFPPRFSGLQFPNYSSELNVNALELDDSALYLCASTSGVAYEQYFGPGTRLTVT.